This T cell receptor beta chain is from a study of blood T cell repertoires in COVID-19. The wider study: Spain, Italy and the United States supplied samples that represented acute and convalescent COVID-19. From T cells, B-cell-depleted T cells, or PBMCs came the material, which was cDNA or gDNA.

Original handling: Amplification with reference gene primers provided the estimates of nucleated cell counts. The data were produced by immunoSEQ multiplex PCR, yet TCRdb's version contains in-frame clones alone and is incomplete. V, J and clone size were drawn from that table, and D and trimming were deduced from the DNA. The data contain about 190,000 clones, less than 80% of them singletons. Germline V gene lookup returns CDR1 SNHLY and CDR2 FYNNEI. V gave up 5 bases and J gave up 7 bases, with 8 bases separating them. The CDR3 extends over 11 amino acids. The clonotype was recovered from a man aged 45-65 years who had recovered from COVID-19. The sequenced sample was peripheral blood. The rearrangement joins TRBV2 to TRBJ1-2, with a weak D call TRBD1 (6 bases). This CDR3 reads CASSTGFGYTF. As DNA, the CDR3 is TGTGCCAGCAGTACAGGGTTTGGCTACACCTTC.